This T cell receptor (beta chain) was sequenced during a study of shared clonotypes between healthy human individuals. Here immunoSEQ multiplex PCR was the method, and the copy in TCRdb shows in-frame clones only, minus some. The top ten hold roughly 0.12% of the sample, which has hundreds of thousands of clones, around 96% seen once. Naive CD8 populations comprised CD45RO-negative cells positively selected for CCR7, excluding terminally differentiated effector memory CD45RA+ cells. The CDR3 is 13 residues long. Trimming took 2 bases from V and 5 from J, leaving 12 bases between them. Germline loops: CDR1 SQVTM, CDR2 ANQGSEA.

The sequencing input was naive CD8+ T cells sorted from blood. The TCR originated in a woman aged 25 to 39 in good health. This chain joins TRBV29-1 and TRBJ2-5; no firm D call. The CDR3 sequence: CSVESDPWETQYF. The CDR3 coding sequence is TGCAGCGTTGAATCGGACCCCTGGGAGACCCAGTACTTC.